Detailed here is one T cell receptor beta chain. Its target is not known. Germline loops: CDR1 SGHVS, CDR2 FNYEAQ. CDR3 size: 16 residues. The trim removed 3 bases at V and 0 bases at J, leaving 7 bases unmatched. The sample comes from a study of T cell repertoires in cytomegalovirus infection. Whole-study context: Both recently identified HLA-C-restricted and well-studied HLA-B-restricted CMV epitopes were used in the study. Matching HLA type, along with CMV infection, was indicated by public TCR beta signatures.

TCRdb passed the reads through MiXCR, listing each CDR3 protein once. The repertoire holds under 200,000 distinct CDR3 sequences, with about 20% as singletons. Source: CD8+ T cells from cultured PBMCs, taken from culture after CMV antigen stimulation. The TCR comes from a human donor in good health (CMV status not recorded). Some clones in this sample may be carry-over from other donors' samples. The chain recombines TRBV7-6 with TRBJ2-5; TRBD1 matches at 7 bases. The CDR3 DNA is TGTGCCAGCAGCTTGCAAAAGGGACAGTACCAAGAGACCCAGTACTTC. Encoded protein: CASSLQKGQYQETQYF.